This note documents a single T cell receptor (beta chain) sequence. Antigen unknown. The data derive from a study of blood T cells in healthy people across ages. Overall study context: Per every two T cells, about one barcoded beta molecule was captured by template switching.

Study outcomes and limitations: Unknown CMV status may confound age-related changes in expanded clones.

This CDR3 is built from 14 residues. Germline V gene lookup returns CDR1 ENHRY and CDR2 SYGVKD. With 8 bases removed from V and 5 bases from J, the gap between germline ends came to 16 bases. Donors gave around 10 milliliters of peripheral blood apiece. Sample-barcoded 5' priming and a J-beta primer mix drove a second PCR of roughly 7 to 11 cycles. Every cDNA was tagged by a template-switch adaptor with 12 random nucleotides. A single record per CDR3 protein comes from TCRdb applying MiXCR to the 5' RACE reads. The repertoire has about 1,400,000 distinct CDR3 sequences, 35% to 45% of them found once; the top ten carry roughly 8.2%.

The J gene is TRBJ2-1, the V gene TRBV10-3; TRBD1 might be the D (6 bases). This TCR derives from a woman between 18 and 29 years old in good health. The source material was blood. CDR3 nucleotide sequence: TGTGCCATCGGGGGAGAGCGGACAGACAATGAGCAGTTCTTC. Its protein product is CAIGGERTDNEQFF.